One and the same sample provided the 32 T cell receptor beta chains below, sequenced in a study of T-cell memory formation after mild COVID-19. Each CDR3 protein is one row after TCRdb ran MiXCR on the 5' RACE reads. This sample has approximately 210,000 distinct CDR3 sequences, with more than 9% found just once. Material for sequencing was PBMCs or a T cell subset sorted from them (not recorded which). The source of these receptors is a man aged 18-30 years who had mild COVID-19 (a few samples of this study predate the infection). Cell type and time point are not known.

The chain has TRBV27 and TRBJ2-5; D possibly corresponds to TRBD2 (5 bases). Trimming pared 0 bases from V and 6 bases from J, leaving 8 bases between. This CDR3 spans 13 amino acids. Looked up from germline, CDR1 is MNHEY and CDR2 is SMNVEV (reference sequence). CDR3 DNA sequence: TGTGCCAGCAGTTTATCAGAGGGAAAGACCCAGTACTTC. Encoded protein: CASSLSEGKTQYF.

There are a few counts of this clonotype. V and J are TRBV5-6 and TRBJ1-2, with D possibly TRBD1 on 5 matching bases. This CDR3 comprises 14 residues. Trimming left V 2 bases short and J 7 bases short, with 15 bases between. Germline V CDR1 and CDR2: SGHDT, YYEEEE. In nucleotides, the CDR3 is TGTGCCAGCAGCTTCGGGGCAGCCTTTGGTGGCTACACCTTC. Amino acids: CASSFGAAFGGYTF.

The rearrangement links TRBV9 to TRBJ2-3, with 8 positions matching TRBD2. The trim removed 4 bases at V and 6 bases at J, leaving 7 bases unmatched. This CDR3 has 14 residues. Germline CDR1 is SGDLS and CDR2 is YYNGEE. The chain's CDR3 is CASSFSGGPDTQYF. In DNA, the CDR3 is TGTGCCAGCAGCTTCTCGGGGGGGCCGGATACGCAGTATTTT.

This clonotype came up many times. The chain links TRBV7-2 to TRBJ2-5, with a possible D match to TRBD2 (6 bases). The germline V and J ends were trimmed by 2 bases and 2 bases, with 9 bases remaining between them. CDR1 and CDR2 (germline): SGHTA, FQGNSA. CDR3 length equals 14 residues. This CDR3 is CASSLRAGQETQYF. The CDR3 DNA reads TGTGCCAGCAGCTTAAGGGCGGGACAAGAGACCCAGTACTTC.

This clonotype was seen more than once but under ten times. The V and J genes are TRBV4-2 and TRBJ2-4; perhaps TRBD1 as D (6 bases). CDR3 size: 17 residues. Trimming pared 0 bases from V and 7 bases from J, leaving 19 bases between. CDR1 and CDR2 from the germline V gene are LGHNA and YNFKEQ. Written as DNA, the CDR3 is TGTGCCAGCAGCCAAGATAACCCCGAAGGGGGATGGAACATTCAGTACTTC. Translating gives CASSQDNPEGGWNIQYF.

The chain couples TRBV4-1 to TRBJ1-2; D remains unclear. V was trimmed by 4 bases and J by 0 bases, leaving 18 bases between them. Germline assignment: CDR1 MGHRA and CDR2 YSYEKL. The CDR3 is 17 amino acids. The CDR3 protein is CASSPPGRARANYGYTF. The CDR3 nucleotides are TGCGCCAGCAGCCCCCCAGGAAGGGCGAGAGCTAACTATGGCTACACCTTC.

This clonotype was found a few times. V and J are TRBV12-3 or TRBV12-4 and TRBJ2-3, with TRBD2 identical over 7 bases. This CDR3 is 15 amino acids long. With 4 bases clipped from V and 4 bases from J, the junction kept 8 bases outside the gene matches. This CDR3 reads CASSYRTSGADTQYF. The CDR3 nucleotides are TGTGCCAGCAGTTACCGGACCAGCGGGGCAGATACGCAGTATTTT.

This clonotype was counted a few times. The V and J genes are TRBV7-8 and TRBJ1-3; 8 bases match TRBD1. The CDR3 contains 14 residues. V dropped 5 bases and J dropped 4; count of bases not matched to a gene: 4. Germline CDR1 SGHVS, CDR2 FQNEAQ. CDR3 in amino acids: CASSRTGFGNTIYF. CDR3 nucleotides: TGTGCCAGCAGCCGGACAGGGTTCGGAAACACCATATATTTT.

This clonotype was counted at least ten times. CDR3: CASSPPGTLNTGELFF. The CDR3 DNA follows: TGCGCCAGCAGCCCACCCGGGACACTGAACACCGGGGAGCTGTTTTTT. The V call is TRBV5-1, the J call TRBJ2-2, with D perhaps matching TRBD1 (6 bases). CDR1 is SGHRS, CDR2 YFSETQ, per germline. Trimming took off 4 bases at V and 1 base at J, with 14 bases between the two ends. The CDR3 length is 16 residues. Looking up the rest from reference TRBV5-1 and TRBJ2-2 gives the full variable domain: KAGVTQTPRYLIKTRGQQVTLSCSPISGHRSVSWYQQTPGQGLQFLFEYFSETQRNKGNFPGRFSGRQFSNSRSEMNVSTLELGDSALYLCASSPPGTLNTGELFFGEGSRLTVL.

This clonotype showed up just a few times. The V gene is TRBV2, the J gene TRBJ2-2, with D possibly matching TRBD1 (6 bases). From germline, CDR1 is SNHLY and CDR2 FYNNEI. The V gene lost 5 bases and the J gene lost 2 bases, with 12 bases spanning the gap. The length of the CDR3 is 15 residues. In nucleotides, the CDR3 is TGTGCCAGCAGTCCGGGACACGCTAACACCGGGGAGCTGTTTTTT. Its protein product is CASSPGHANTGELFF.

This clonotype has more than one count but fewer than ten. CDR3 loop: CASSPPGARGPRQYF. For the CDR3, the DNA is TGTGCCAGCAGCCCGCCTGGGGCGAGAGGCCCTCGGCAGTATTTT. This chain uses TRBV7-8 with TRBJ2-3; D might be TRBD1 (5 bases). V lost 5 bases to trimming and J lost 11 bases, with 23 bases between them. The CDR3 is 15 amino acids. Looked up from germline, CDR1 is SGHVS and CDR2 is FQNEAQ.

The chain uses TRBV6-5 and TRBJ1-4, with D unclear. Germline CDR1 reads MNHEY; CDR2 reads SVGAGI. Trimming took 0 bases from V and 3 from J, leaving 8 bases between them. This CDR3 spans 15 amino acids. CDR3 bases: TGTGCCAGCAGTTACTCTGGCAGAGCTAATGAAAAACTGTTTTTT. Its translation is CASSYSGRANEKLFF.

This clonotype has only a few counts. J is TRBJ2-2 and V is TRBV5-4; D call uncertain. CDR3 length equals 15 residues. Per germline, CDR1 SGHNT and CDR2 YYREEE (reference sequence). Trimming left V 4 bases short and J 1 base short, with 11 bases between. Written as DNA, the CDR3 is TGTGCCAGCAGCCCCTTCACGAAGAACACCGGGGAGCTGTTTTTT. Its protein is CASSPFTKNTGELFF.

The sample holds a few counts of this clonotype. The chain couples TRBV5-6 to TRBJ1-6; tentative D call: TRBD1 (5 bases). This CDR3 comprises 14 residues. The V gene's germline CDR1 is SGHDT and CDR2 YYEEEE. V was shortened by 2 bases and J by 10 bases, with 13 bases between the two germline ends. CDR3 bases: TGTGCCAGCAGCTTTATAGGGGCCACCTCACCCCTCCACTTT. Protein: CASSFIGATSPLHF.

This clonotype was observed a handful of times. The CDR3 reads CASSLAGGFTEAFF. The DNA for the CDR3 is TGCGCCAGCAGCTTGGCCGGGGGTTTCACTGAAGCTTTCTTT. This chain joins TRBV5-1 and TRBJ1-1, with D perhaps TRBD1 (5 bases). The V gene's germline CDR1 is SGHRS and CDR2 YFSETQ. The CDR3 spans 14 residues. V was pared by 0 bases and J by 4 bases, with 10 bases between.

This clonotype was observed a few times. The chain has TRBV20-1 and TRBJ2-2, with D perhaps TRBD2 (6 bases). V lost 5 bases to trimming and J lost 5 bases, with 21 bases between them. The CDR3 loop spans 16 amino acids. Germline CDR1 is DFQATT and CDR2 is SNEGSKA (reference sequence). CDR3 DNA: TGCAGTGCTGCGTCTGGTAGCGGTCACCAAACCGGGGAGCTGTTTTTT. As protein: CSAASGSGHQTGELFF.

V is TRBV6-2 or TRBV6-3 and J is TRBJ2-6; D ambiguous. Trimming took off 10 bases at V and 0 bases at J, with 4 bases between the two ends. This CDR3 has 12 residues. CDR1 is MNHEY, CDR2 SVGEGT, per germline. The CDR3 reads CATPSGANVLTF. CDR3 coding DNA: TGTGCCACACCCTCTGGGGCCAACGTCCTGACTTTC.

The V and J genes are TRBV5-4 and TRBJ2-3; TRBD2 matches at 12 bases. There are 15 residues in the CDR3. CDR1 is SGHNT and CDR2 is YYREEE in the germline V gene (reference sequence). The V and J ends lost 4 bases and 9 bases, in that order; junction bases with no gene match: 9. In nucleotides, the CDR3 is TGTGCCAGCAGCGTGACTAGCGGGGGAATTGGCACGCAGTATTTT. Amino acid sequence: CASSVTSGGIGTQYF.

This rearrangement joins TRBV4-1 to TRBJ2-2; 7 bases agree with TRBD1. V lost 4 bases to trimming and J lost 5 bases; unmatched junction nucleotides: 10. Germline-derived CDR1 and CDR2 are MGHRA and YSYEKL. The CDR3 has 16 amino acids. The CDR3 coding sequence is TGCGCCAGCAGCCTTCCTCCGGGACAGATAACCGGGGAGCTGTTTTTT. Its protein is CASSLPPGQITGELFF.

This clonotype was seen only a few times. The CDR3 DNA follows: TGTGCCAGCTCACCCCAGGACGGCTCTGGAAACACCATATATTTT. Translation: CASSPQDGSGNTIYF. The rearrangement links TRBV18 to TRBJ1-3; D call uncertain. Germline-derived CDR1 and CDR2 are KGHSH and LQKENI. The CDR3 has 15 residues. Between the trimmed V and J ends, which lost 3 bases and 0 bases, there was a span of 9 bases.

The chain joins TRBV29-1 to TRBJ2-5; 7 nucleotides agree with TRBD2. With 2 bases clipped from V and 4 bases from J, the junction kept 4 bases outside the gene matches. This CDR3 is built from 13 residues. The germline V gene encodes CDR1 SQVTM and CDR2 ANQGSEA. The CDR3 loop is CSVERPGGETQYF. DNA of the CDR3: TGCAGCGTTGAACGACCGGGGGGAGAGACCCAGTACTTC.

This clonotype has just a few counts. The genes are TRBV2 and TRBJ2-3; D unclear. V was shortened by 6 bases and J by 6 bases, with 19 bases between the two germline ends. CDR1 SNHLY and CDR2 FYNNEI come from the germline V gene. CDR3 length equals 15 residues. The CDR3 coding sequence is TGTGCCAGCAGCCCCCTGGGTATTCCAGGCGATACGCAGTATTTT. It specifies CASSPLGIPGDTQYF.

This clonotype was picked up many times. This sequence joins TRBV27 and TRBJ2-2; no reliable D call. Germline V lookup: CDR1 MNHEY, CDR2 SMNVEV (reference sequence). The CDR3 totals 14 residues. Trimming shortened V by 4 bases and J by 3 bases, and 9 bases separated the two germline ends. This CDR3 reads CASSSGAYTGELFF. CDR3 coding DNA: TGTGCCAGCAGTTCAGGAGCGTACACCGGGGAGCTGTTTTTT.

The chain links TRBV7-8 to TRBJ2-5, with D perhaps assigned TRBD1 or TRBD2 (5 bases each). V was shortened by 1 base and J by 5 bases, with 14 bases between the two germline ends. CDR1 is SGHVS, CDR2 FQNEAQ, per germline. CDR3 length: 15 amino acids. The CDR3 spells CASSLVSGAGETQYF. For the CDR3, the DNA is TGTGCCAGCAGCTTAGTGTCCGGGGCTGGGGAGACCCAGTACTTC. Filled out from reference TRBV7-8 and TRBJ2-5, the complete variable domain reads GAGVSQSPRYKVAKRGQDVALRCDPISGHVSLFWYQQALGQGPEFLTYFQNEAQLDKSGLPSDRFFAERPEGSVSTLKIQRTQQEDSAVYLCASSLVSGAGETQYFGPGTRLLVL.

CDR3 nucleotides: TGTGCCAGCAGTCTGACAGGGGACAGCTATGGCTACACCTTC. This encodes CASSLTGDSYGYTF. V gene TRBV7-9 combines with J gene TRBJ1-2; 8 nucleotides line up with TRBD1. The V gene end was trimmed by 6 bases and the J gene end by 4 bases; junction bases not matched to a gene: 7. The CDR3 runs to 14 residues. CDR1 and CDR2 from the germline V gene are SEHNR and FQNEAQ (reference sequence).

The CDR3 spells CASSLGVGSGELFF. CDR3 sequence (DNA): TGTGCCAGCAGCTTAGGAGTCGGGAGCGGGGAGCTGTTTTTT. The V call is TRBV7-6, the J call TRBJ2-2; D might be TRBD2 (6 bases). Trimming cost V 1 base and J 7 bases, with 10 bases left between them. CDR3 length: 14 amino acids. The germline V gene encodes CDR1 SGHVS and CDR2 FNYEAQ.

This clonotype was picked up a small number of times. CDR3: CASGVIAGGTNEQFF. Here the CDR3 DNA reads TGTGCCAGCGGGGTAATAGCGGGGGGGACGAATGAGCAGTTCTTC. The rearrangement joins TRBV28 to TRBJ2-1; 11 bases are shared with TRBD2. CDR1 and CDR2 from the germline V gene are MDHEN and SYDVKM. J gave up 7 bases and V 8 bases, and 10 bases lay outside the gene matches. The CDR3 loop spans 15 amino acids.

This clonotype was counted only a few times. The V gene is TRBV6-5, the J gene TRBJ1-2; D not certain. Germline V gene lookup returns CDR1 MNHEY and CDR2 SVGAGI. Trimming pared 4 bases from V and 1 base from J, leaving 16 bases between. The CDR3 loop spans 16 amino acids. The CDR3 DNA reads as TGTGCCAGCAGTTCCCCGCGGTCGGCAAGTAACTATGGCTACACCTTC. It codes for CASSSPRSASNYGYTF.

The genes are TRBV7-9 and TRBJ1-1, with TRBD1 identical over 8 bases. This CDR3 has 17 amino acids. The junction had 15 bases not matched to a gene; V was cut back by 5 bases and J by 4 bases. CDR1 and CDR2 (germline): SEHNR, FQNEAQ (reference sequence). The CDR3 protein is CASSPHLNLDRGTEAFF. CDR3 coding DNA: TGTGCCAGCAGCCCCCACTTGAACCTTGACAGGGGCACTGAAGCTTTCTTT.

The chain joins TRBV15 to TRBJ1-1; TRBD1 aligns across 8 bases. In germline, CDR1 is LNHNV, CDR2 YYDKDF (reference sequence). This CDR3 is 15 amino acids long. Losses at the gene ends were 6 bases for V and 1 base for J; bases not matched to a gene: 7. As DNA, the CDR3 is TGTGCCACCAGTCGGGGGGGGACAGGGAACACTGAAGCTTTCTTT. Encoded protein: CATSRGGTGNTEAFF.

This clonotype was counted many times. This CDR3 reads CASSVGTGYGQPQHF. CDR3 nucleotide sequence: TGCGCCAGCAGCGTCGGAACAGGGTATGGACAGCCCCAGCATTTT. The V gene is TRBV5-1, the J gene TRBJ1-5; possible D gene TRBD1, 6 bases. This CDR3 comprises 15 residues. CDR1 and CDR2 (germline): SGHRS, YFSETQ. Trimming took 4 bases from V and 7 from J, leaving 18 bases between them.

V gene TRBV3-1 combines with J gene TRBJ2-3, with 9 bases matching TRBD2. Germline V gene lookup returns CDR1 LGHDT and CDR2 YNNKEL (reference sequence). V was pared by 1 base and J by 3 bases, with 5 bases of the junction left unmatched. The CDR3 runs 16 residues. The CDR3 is CASSQVAGGRTDTQYF. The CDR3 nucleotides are TGTGCCAGCAGCCAAGTTGCGGGGGGGAGGACAGATACGCAGTATTTT.